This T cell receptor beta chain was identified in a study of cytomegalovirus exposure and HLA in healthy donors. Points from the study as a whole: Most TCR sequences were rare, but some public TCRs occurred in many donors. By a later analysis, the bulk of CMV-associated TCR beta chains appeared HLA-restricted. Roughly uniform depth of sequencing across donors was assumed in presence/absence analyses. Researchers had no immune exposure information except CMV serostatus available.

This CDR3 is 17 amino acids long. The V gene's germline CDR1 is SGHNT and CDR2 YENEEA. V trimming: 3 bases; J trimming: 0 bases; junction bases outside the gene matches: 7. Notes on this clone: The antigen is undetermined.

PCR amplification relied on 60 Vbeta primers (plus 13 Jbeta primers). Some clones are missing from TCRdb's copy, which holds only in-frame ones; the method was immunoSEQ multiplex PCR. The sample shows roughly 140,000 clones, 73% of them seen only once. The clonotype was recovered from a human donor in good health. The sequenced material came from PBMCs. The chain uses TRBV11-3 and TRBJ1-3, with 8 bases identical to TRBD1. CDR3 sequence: CASSFLTGALSGNTIYF. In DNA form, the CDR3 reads TGTGCCAGCAGCTTCTTGACAGGGGCGCTCTCTGGAAACACCATATATTTT.